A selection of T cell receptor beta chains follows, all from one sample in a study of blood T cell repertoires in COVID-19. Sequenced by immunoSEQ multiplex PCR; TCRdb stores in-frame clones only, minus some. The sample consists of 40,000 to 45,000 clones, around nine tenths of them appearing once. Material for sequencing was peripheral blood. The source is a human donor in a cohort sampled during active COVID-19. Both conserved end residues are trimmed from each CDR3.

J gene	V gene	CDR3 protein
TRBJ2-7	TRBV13	ASSLSPLFSGRPYEQY
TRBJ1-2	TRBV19	ASSILESRGQPPPGYT
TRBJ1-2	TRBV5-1	ASSTRTGGNYGYT
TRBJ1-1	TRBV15	ATTRRQGEPEAF
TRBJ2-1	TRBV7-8	ASSLGLAGSEDEQF
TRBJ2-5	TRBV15	ATSRGGGGEETQY
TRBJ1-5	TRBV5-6	ASSLLHDSNQPQH
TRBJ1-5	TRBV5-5	ASSLQGHQPQH
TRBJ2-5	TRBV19	ASSETGQETQY
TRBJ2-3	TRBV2	ASSWEGDTQY
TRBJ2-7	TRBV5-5	ASSLEGRASYEQY
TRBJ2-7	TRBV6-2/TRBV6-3	ASSFSTGTNEQY
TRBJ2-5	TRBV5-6	ASSKTARRQETQY
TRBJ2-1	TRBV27	ASSSGSQATYNEQF
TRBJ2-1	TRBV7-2	ASSPMDSSYNEQF
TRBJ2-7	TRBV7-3	ASSLFQGAREQY
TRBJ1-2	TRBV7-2	ASSRGDSSLYGYT
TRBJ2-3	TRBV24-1	ATSDPLTGSPPTDTQY
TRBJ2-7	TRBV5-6	ASSLLRARRSYEQY
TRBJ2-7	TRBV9	ASSSGLAVEQY
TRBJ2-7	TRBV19	ASRRTGSSYEQY
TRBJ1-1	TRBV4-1	ASSPPGRTNTEAF
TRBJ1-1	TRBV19	ASIRQGAGTEAF
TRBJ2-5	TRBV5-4	ASSLSTSGGWETQY
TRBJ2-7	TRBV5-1	ASSLAGNTYEQY